These 23 T cell receptor beta chains were sequenced from one sample in a study of blood T cell repertoires in COVID-19. Assay used: immunoSEQ multiplex PCR; TCRdb lists only in-frame clones, some missing. The repertoire holds roughly 70,000 clones, with approximately 84% as singletons. The source material was peripheral blood. These receptors originate from a woman in her sixties or seventies with acute or convalescent COVID-19.

This clone was counted only a few times. This chain joins TRBV11-2 and TRBJ1-2; 9 nucleotides line up with TRBD1. The CDR3 is 14 amino acids. CDR1 is SGHAT and CDR2 is FQNNGV in the germline V gene. V was pared by 4 bases and J by 9 bases, with 9 bases of the junction left unmatched. In DNA, the CDR3 is TGTGCCAGCAGCTCCCCGGACAGGGGACGTAGCTACACCTTC. It yields the protein CASSSPDRGRSYTF.

In its sample, this clone was seen a few times. The chain combines TRBV7-9 with TRBJ2-6; maybe TRBD1 (6 bases). CDR1 SEHNR and CDR2 FQNEAQ come from the germline V gene (reference sequence). V was cut by 4 bases and J by 0 bases, with 19 bases left in between. This CDR3 contains 19 residues. For the CDR3, the DNA is TGTGCCAGCAGCTCCGACGGTTACAGGGAAAACTCTGGGGCCAACGTCCTGACTTTC. It translates to CASSSDGYRENSGANVLTF.

This chain connects TRBV3-1 (or the pseudogene TRBV3-2) to TRBJ2-1; 14 positions match TRBD2. Germline V gives CDR1 LGHDT, CDR2 YNNKEL (reference sequence). This CDR3 contains 17 residues. With V trimmed by 4 bases and J by 6 bases, 8 bases remained unmatched. Here the CDR3 DNA reads TGTGCCAGCAGCCTGAGACTAGCGGGGGGGCCCATCAATGAGCAGTTCTTC. Translation gives CASSLRLAGGPINEQFF.

The V call is TRBV2, the J call TRBJ1-4; D unresolved. Germline V gene lookup returns CDR1 SNHLY and CDR2 FYNNEI. With 4 bases removed from V and 3 bases from J, the gap between germline ends came to 6 bases. This CDR3 comprises 13 residues. The CDR3 spells CASSAVSNEKLFF. CDR3 DNA: TGTGCCAGCAGTGCGGTCTCTAATGAAAAACTGTTTTTT. The variable domain in full, completed from reference TRBV2 and TRBJ1-4, reads EPEVTQTPSHQVTQMGQEVILRCVPISNHLYFYWYRQILGQKVEFLVSFYNNEISEKSEIFDDQFSVERPDGSNFTLKIRSTKLEDSAMYFCASSAVSNEKLFFGSGTQLSVL.

V is TRBV5-1 and J is TRBJ1-5; 11 bases match TRBD1. Germline V lookup: CDR1 SGHRS, CDR2 YFSETQ. Trimming cost V 4 bases and J 4 bases; bases outside gene matches: 7. The CDR3 loop spans 16 amino acids. The CDR3 sequence: CASSPGGTGGNQPQHF. The CDR3 DNA follows: TGCGCCAGCAGCCCGGGCGGGACAGGGGGAAATCAGCCCCAGCATTTT.

This chain joins TRBV5-1 and TRBJ2-5, with TRBD2 identical over 14 bases. Trimming took 3 bases from V and 2 from J; bases not matched to a gene: 3. The CDR3 runs 16 residues. Germline loops: CDR1 SGHRS, CDR2 YFSETQ. DNA for the CDR3: TGCGCCAGCAGCTCGGGACTAGCGGGGGTACAAGAGACCCAGTACTTC. It encodes CASSSGLAGVQETQYF. The entire variable domain, with the rest obtained from reference TRBV5-1 and TRBJ2-5, is as follows: KAGVTQTPRYLIKTRGQQVTLSCSPISGHRSVSWYQQTPGQGLQFLFEYFSETQRNKGNFPGRFSGRQFSNSRSEMNVSTLELGDSALYLCASSSGLAGVQETQYFGPGTRLLVL.

V gene TRBV15 combines with J gene TRBJ1-3; 7 nucleotides align to TRBD1. Germline CDR1 is LNHNV and CDR2 is YYDKDF (reference sequence). This CDR3 spans 18 amino acids. V shed 0 bases and J 4 bases; nucleotides not matched to a gene: 12. For the CDR3, the DNA is TGTGCCACCAGCAGAGATCTCCTGACAGGGCCACTCGGAAACACCATATATTTT. As protein: CATSRDLLTGPLGNTIYF.

This chain connects TRBV19 to TRBJ2-2, with 9 bases that match TRBD2. V lost 3 bases, J lost 1 base, and 3 bases stayed unmatched. The CDR3 consists of 16 residues. CDR1 is LNHDA, CDR2 SQIVND, per germline (reference sequence). The CDR3 here is CASSMLAGRNTGELFF. The CDR3 DNA sequence: TGTGCCAGTAGTATGCTAGCGGGACGGAACACCGGGGAGCTGTTTTTT. Based on the CDR3 plus reference TRBV19 and TRBJ2-2, the full variable domain is DGGITQSPKYLFRKEGQNVTLSCEQNLNHDAMYWYRQDPGQGLRLIYYSQIVNDFQKGDIAEGYSVSREKKESFPLTVTSAQKNPTAFYLCASSMLAGRNTGELFFGEGSRLTVL.

The chain joins TRBV7-2 to TRBJ2-2, with TRBD2 matching 8 bases. Trimming at V came to 2 bases and at J to 1 base, leaving 6 bases not matched to a gene. CDR3 length: 17 residues. Germline V gene lookup returns CDR1 SGHTA and CDR2 FQGNSA. Here the CDR3 reads CASSLTRLAGNTGELFF. The CDR3 DNA is TGTGCCAGCAGCTTAACAAGGCTAGCGGGGAACACCGGGGAGCTGTTTTTT.

J is TRBJ1-2 and V is TRBV7-7; D is unclear. CDR3 size: 17 residues. V dropped 2 bases and J dropped 1 base, with 17 bases sitting between them. The germline V gene has CDR1 SSHAT and CDR2 FNYEAQ (reference sequence). Written as DNA, the CDR3 is TGTGCCAGCAGCTTATCCCCGGGATGGGAGGTTAACTATGGCTACACCTTC. It is translated as CASSLSPGWEVNYGYTF.

V usage is TRBV7-9 and J usage is TRBJ2-5; TRBD1 is a possible D gene (6 bases). The CDR3 length is 13 residues. In germline, CDR1 is SEHNR, CDR2 FQNEAQ (reference sequence). The V end was cut by 2 bases, the J end by 4 bases, with 8 bases between. The CDR3 DNA reads TGTGCCAGCAGCTTAAACAGGGCAGAGACCCAGTACTTC. Translated, it gives CASSLNRAETQYF.

V and J are TRBV5-1 and TRBJ2-7, with 8 positions matching TRBD1. CDR1 is SGHRS, CDR2 YFSETQ, per germline. V trimming: 3 bases; J trimming: 6 bases; junction bases outside the gene matches: 20. CDR3 size: 18 residues. The CDR3 loop is CASSSKVPGQVRGLEQYF. As DNA, the CDR3 is TGCGCCAGCAGCTCCAAAGTCCCGGGACAGGTACGCGGCCTCGAGCAGTACTTC. Full variable domain (outside the CDR3, taken from reference TRBV5-1 and TRBJ2-7): KAGVTQTPRYLIKTRGQQVTLSCSPISGHRSVSWYQQTPGQGLQFLFEYFSETQRNKGNFPGRFSGRQFSNSRSEMNVSTLELGDSALYLCASSSKVPGQVRGLEQYFGPGTRLTVT.

This chain joins TRBV4-1 and TRBJ2-2, with 12 bases identical to TRBD2. There are 19 residues in the CDR3. Germline-derived CDR1 and CDR2 are MGHRA and YSYEKL. V was clipped by 0 bases and J by 3 bases; unmatched bases: 8. Written as DNA, the CDR3 is TGCGCCAGCAGCCAAGATCCGGCTAGCGGGGGGGCCGACACCGGGGAGCTGTTTTTT. The encoded protein is CASSQDPASGGADTGELFF.

V gene TRBV5-1 combines with J gene TRBJ1-2, with TRBD1 matching 8 bases. Trimming took 0 bases from V and 1 from J; bases not matched to a gene: 8. The CDR3 sequence is 17 residues long. Germline V gene data show CDR1 as SGHRS and CDR2 as YFSETQ. CDR3 loop: CASSLEPGGADNYGYTF. CDR3 nucleotides: TGCGCCAGCAGCTTGGAGCCAGGGGGCGCGGATAACTATGGCTACACCTTC.

The rearrangement links TRBV13 to TRBJ2-2; D might be TRBD2 (6 bases). Deletions cut 3 bases from V and 0 bases from J, with 11 bases between. This CDR3 is built from 16 residues. Germline V lookup: CDR1 PRHDT, CDR2 FYEKMQ (reference sequence). Written as DNA, the CDR3 is TGTGCCAGCAGCTTTACCGGGGGAGCGAACACCGGGGAGCTGTTTTTT. This codes for CASSFTGGANTGELFF.

The chain uses TRBV4-1 and TRBJ1-6; 7 nucleotides agree with TRBD1. J was trimmed by 9 bases and V by 0 bases; bases with no gene match: 5. Looked up from germline, CDR1 is MGHRA and CDR2 is YSYEKL. The CDR3 loop spans 15 amino acids. The CDR3, as DNA: TGCGCCAGCAGCCAAGATGCGACAGGGTTTTCACCCCTCCACTTT. As protein: CASSQDATGFSPLHF.

V gene TRBV3-1 (or the pseudogene TRBV3-2) combines with J gene TRBJ2-5; the match to TRBD1 covers 8 bases. Trimming at V came to 5 bases and at J to 5 bases, leaving 7 bases not matched to a gene. Germline loops: CDR1 LGHDT, CDR2 YNNKEL (reference sequence). CDR3 length equals 14 residues. In nucleotides, the CDR3 is TGTGCCAGCAGCTGGACAGGGCAGCCGGAGACCCAGTACTTC. This codes for CASSWTGQPETQYF.

This chain links TRBV5-1 with TRBJ2-5, with D perhaps TRBD1 (6 bases). V shed 4 bases and J shed 0 bases, with 7 bases lying between them. Germline loops: CDR1 SGHRS, CDR2 YFSETQ. The CDR3 length is 13 residues. The CDR3 region is CASSRQDQETQYF. As DNA, the CDR3 is TGCGCCAGCAGCCGACAGGACCAAGAGACCCAGTACTTC.

The gene calls are TRBV19 and TRBJ2-1, with TRBD2 matching 12 bases. J lost 4 bases, V lost 4 bases, and 11 bases had no gene match. Germline CDR1 is LNHDA and CDR2 is SQIVND (reference sequence). CDR3 length: 18 amino acids. The CDR3 DNA sequence: TGTGCCAGTAGTAACTTCCGACTAGCGGGGGCCGAATACAATGAGCAGTTCTTC. Translation gives CASSNFRLAGAEYNEQFF.

J is TRBJ1-2 and V is TRBV7-2; 9 nucleotides match TRBD1. The J segment lost 7 bases and the V segment lost 1 base, leaving 16 bases of the junction unmatched. CDR1 is SGHTA and CDR2 is FQGNSA in the germline V gene. The CDR3 runs 18 residues. The CDR3 is CASSLGATGGANIRGYTF. CDR3 DNA sequence: TGTGCCAGCAGCTTAGGGGCCACAGGGGGCGCAAATATTCGTGGCTACACCTTC.

Only one count was recorded for this clone. The J gene is TRBJ1-2, the V gene TRBV18, with 8 positions matching TRBD1. V lost 5 bases to trimming and J lost 5 bases; unmatched junction nucleotides: 7. The germline gives CDR1 KGHSH, CDR2 LQKENI. This CDR3 has 14 residues. In nucleotides, the CDR3 is TGTGCCAGCTCAATGGCAGGGGGCGCGTATGGCTACACCTTC. It translates to CASSMAGGAYGYTF.

DNA of the CDR3: TGTGCCAGCAGGTGGGGGCGAAGGACTGAAGCTTTCTTT. It codes for CASRWGRRTEAFF. V is TRBV12-3 or TRBV12-4 and J is TRBJ1-1; weak D call: TRBD1 (6 bases). The V end lost 6 bases, the J end lost 5 bases, and 13 bases lay between the germline ends. The CDR3 loop spans 13 amino acids.

The chain carries TRBV5-1 and TRBJ1-3; D is perhaps TRBD1 (6 bases). Germline lookup yields CDR1 SGHRS and CDR2 YFSETQ. Trimming removed 0 bases from V and 1 base from J, with 11 bases in between. The CDR3 runs to 16 residues. The CDR3 sequence is CASSLDGQISGNTIYF. CDR3 in DNA: TGCGCCAGCAGCTTGGATGGACAGATATCTGGAAACACCATATATTTT.